The 12 T cell receptor beta chains below were found in one sample sequenced in a study of a mutant IDH1 vaccine in newly diagnosed glioma. Some clones are missing from TCRdb's copy, which holds only in-frame ones; the method was immunoSEQ multiplex PCR. The profile shows 45,000 to 65,000 clones, about 80% of them singletons. Their target antigens are unknown. Specified time point: week 5, during vaccination. Topical imiquimod accompanied each vaccine dose, which consisted of 300 ug of mutant IDH1 20-mer peptide. Specimen: PBMCs, collected from a glioma patient whose treatment included an IDH1 peptide vaccine. These receptors all come from a woman aged 18-29 years with glioma. Some clones in this sample may be carry-over from other donors' samples.

This clone appeared a single time. The chain combines TRBV29-1 with TRBJ1-2; 11 bases line up with TRBD1. Germline V gene lookup returns CDR1 SQVTM and CDR2 ANQGSEA. The CDR3 extends over 15 amino acids. Losses at the gene ends were 3 bases for V and 3 bases for J; bases not matched to a gene: 6. CDR3 bases: TGCAGCGTTGACCCCAGGGACAGGGGGGACTATGGCTACACCTTC. It specifies CSVDPRDRGDYGYTF.

This clone was seen only a few times. V is TRBV30 and J is TRBJ2-7, with unresolved D. Germline lookup yields CDR1 GTSNPN and CDR2 SVGIG (reference sequence). V dropped 5 bases and J dropped 2 bases, with 7 bases sitting between them. The CDR3 loop spans 11 amino acids. CDR3 bases: TGTGCCTGGTCTTATACCTACGAGCAGTACTTC. Protein product: CAWSYTYEQYF. Using reference TRBV30 and TRBJ2-7 for the parts outside the CDR3, the full variable domain is SQTIHQWPATLVQPVGSPLSLECTVEGTSNPNLYWYRQAAGRGLQLLFYSVGIGQISSEVPQNLSASRPQDRQFILSSKKLLLSDSGFYLCAWSYTYEQYFGPGTRLTVT.

The chain combines TRBV10-3 with TRBJ2-3; 9 nucleotides line up with TRBD2. The CDR3 is made up of 15 amino acids. Germline V gene lookup returns CDR1 ENHRY and CDR2 SYGVKD. V gave up 7 bases and J gave up 5 bases; unmatched junction bases: 10. The CDR3 DNA follows: TGTGCCATCACCGGTGCGCGGGGGGGCCTAGATACGCAGTATTTT. Amino acids: CAITGARGGLDTQYF.

This clone was counted only a few times. The rearrangement links TRBV30 to TRBJ1-2; tentatively, D is TRBD1 (5 bases). The CDR3 runs 14 residues. Germline V gene lookup returns CDR1 GTSNPN and CDR2 SVGIG (reference sequence). V lost 2 bases and J lost 2, with 12 bases in between. CDR3 residues: CAWSLSGANYGYTF. The CDR3 nucleotides read TGTGCCTGGAGTCTCTCCGGGGCCAACTATGGCTACACCTTC.

The chain carries TRBV14 and TRBJ1-3, with 9 bases fitting TRBD1. There are 15 residues in the CDR3. Germline CDR1 and CDR2: SGHDN and FVKESK. V lost 4 bases, J lost 0 bases, and 1 base stayed unmatched. In nucleotides, the CDR3 is TGTGCCAGCAGCCTGGGACAGGGCTCTGGAAACACCATATATTTT. It codes for CASSLGQGSGNTIYF. The full variable domain, its missing parts supplied by reference TRBV14 and TRBJ1-3, is EAGVTQFPSHSVIEKGQTVTLRCDPISGHDNLYWYRRVMGKEIKFLLHFVKESKQDESGMPNNRFLAERTGGTYSTLKVQPAELEDSGVYFCASSLGQGSGNTIYFGEGSWLTVV.

V usage is TRBV27 and J usage is TRBJ2-2, with D maybe TRBD2 (5 bases). The CDR3 is made up of 12 amino acids. Germline CDR1 is MNHEY and CDR2 is SMNVEV (reference sequence). Between the trimmed V and J ends, which lost 8 bases and 4 bases, there was a span of 8 bases. CDR3 residues: CASYGVTGELFF. DNA of the CDR3: TGTGCCAGCTACGGGGTCACCGGGGAGCTGTTTTTT.

This chain uses TRBV4-1 with TRBJ2-3, with D possibly TRBD1 on 5 matching bases. Germline V CDR1 and CDR2: MGHRA, YSYEKL. The CDR3 contains 15 residues. Trimming cost V 0 bases and J 4 bases, with 11 bases left between them. For the CDR3, the DNA is TGCGCCAGCAGCCAAGATACAAGCAGGGCAGATACGCAGTATTTT. Protein: CASSQDTSRADTQYF.

The table lists this clone with a count of one. V gene TRBV6-4 combines with J gene TRBJ2-1; TRBD2 agrees at 14 bases. There are 16 residues in the CDR3. From germline, CDR1 is MRHNA and CDR2 SNTAGT. Trimming at V came to 3 bases and at J to 4 bases, leaving 2 bases not matched to a gene. The CDR3 sequence is CASSETSGGGYNEQFF. For the CDR3, the DNA is TGTGCCAGCAGTGAGACTAGCGGGGGGGGGTACAATGAGCAGTTCTTC.

The CDR3 bases are TGTGCCACCGGCAAAGGGACAAACTATGGCTACACCTTC. Encoded protein: CATGKGTNYGYTF. The chain links TRBV7-3 to TRBJ1-2; perhaps TRBD1 as D (6 bases). The germline V gene encodes CDR1 SGHTA and CDR2 FQGTGA. V was clipped by 10 bases and J by 2 bases, with 14 bases between them. This CDR3 spans 13 amino acids.

The chain links TRBV12-5 to TRBJ2-7; D might be TRBD1 (6 bases). This CDR3 region has 12 residues. Per the germline V gene, CDR1 is LGHNT and CDR2 is FRNRAP. V gave up 4 bases and J gave up 6 bases, with 10 bases separating them. The CDR3 DNA reads as TGTGCTAGTGGTTCGGACAGTGGCGAGCAGTACTTC. It translates to CASGSDSGEQYF.

The chain couples TRBV7-9 to TRBJ2-1; 13 nucleotides agree with TRBD2. The CDR3 totals 15 residues. Trimming cost V 5 bases and J 9 bases; bases outside gene matches: 7. CDR1 is SEHNR and CDR2 is FQNEAQ in the germline V gene (reference sequence). The CDR3 coding sequence is TGTGCCAGCAGCACCCGGACTAGCGGGAGCGGTGAGCAGTTCTTC. This translates into CASSTRTSGSGEQFF. Variable domain in full (rest from reference TRBV7-9 and TRBJ2-1): DTGVSQNPRHKITKRGQNVTFRCDPISEHNRLYWYRQTLGQGPEFLTYFQNEAQLEKSRLLSDRFSAERPKGSFSTLEIQRTEQGDSAMYLCASSTRTSGSGEQFFGPGTRLTVL.

The genes are TRBV27 and TRBJ1-4, with a weak D call TRBD1 (5 bases). V was cut by 8 bases and J by 0 bases, with 13 bases left in between. The length of the CDR3 is 15 residues. Per germline, CDR1 MNHEY and CDR2 SMNVEV (reference sequence). The CDR3 DNA sequence: TGTGCCAGCCGAGCTTGGGGGGCAACTAATGAAAAACTGTTTTTT. This translates into CASRAWGATNEKLFF. Using reference TRBV27 and TRBJ1-4 for the parts outside the CDR3, the full variable domain is EAQVTQNPRYLITVTGKKLTVTCSQNMNHEYMSWYRQDPGLGLRQIYYSMNVEVTDKGDVPEGYKVSRKEKRNFPLILESPSPNQTSLYFCASRAWGATNEKLFFGSGTQLSVL.